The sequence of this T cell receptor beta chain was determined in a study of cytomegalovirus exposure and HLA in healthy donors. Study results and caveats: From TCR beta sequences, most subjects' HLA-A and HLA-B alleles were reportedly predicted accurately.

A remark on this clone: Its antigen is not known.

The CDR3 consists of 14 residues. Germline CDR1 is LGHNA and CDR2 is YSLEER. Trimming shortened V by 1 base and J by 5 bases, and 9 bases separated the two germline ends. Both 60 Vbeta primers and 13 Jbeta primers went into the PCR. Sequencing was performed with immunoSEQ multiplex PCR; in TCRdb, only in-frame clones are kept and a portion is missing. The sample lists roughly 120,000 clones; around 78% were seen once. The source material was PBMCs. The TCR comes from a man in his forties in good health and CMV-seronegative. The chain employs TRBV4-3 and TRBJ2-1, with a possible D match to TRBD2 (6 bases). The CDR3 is CASSQVGLNNEQFF. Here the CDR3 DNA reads TGCGCCAGCAGCCAAGTGGGACTGAACAATGAGCAGTTCTTC.